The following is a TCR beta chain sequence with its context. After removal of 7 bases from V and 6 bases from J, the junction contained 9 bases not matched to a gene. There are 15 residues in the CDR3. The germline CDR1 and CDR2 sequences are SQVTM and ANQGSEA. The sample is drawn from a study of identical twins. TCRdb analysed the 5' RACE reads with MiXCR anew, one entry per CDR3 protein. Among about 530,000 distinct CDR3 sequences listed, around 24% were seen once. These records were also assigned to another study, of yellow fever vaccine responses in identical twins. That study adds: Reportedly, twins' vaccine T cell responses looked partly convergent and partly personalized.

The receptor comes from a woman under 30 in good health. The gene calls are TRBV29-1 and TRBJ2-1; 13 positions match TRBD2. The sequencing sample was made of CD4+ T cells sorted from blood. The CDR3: CSAMTSGGTGNEQFF. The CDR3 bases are TGCAGCGCTATGACTAGCGGGGGGACCGGCAATGAGCAGTTCTTC.